The 3 T cell receptor beta chains below come from one sample, sequenced in a study of blood T cell repertoires in COVID-19. Here immunoSEQ multiplex PCR was the method, and the copy in TCRdb shows in-frame clones only, minus some. The sample holds 200,000 to 250,000 clones, 84% seen once. What was sequenced was peripheral blood. These receptors came from an elderly woman with COVID-19, enrolled during active disease.

The chain links TRBV5-6 to TRBJ2-3; 14 nucleotides line up with TRBD2. There are 18 residues in the CDR3. Germline-derived CDR1 and CDR2 are SGHDT and YYEEEE. Unmatched junction bases numbered 9, after V lost 4 bases and J lost 2 bases. CDR3 region: CASSRRTSGRYTTDTQYF. DNA of the CDR3: TGTGCCAGCAGCCGTCGGACTAGCGGGAGGTACACCACAGATACGCAGTATTTT.

This clone was seen a handful of times. The chain carries TRBV3-1 (or the pseudogene TRBV3-2) and TRBJ1-3, with D uncertain. Germline assignment: CDR1 LGHDT and CDR2 YNNKEL (reference sequence). The CDR3 loop spans 13 amino acids. Trimming shortened V by 0 bases and J by 4 bases, and 4 bases separated the two germline ends. The DNA of the CDR3 is TGTGCCAGCAGCCAAGATTCGGGAAACACCATATATTTT. Its translation is CASSQDSGNTIYF.

The sample holds one count of this clone. The chain uses TRBV5-1 and TRBJ2-3; the match to TRBD2 covers 11 bases. There are 15 residues in the CDR3. Germline V lookup: CDR1 SGHRS, CDR2 YFSETQ. Unmatched junction bases numbered 8, after V lost 5 bases and J lost 6 bases. CDR3 residues: CASRSPTSGMDTQYF. Written as DNA, the CDR3 is TGCGCCAGCAGATCCCCGACTAGCGGGATGGATACGCAGTATTTT.